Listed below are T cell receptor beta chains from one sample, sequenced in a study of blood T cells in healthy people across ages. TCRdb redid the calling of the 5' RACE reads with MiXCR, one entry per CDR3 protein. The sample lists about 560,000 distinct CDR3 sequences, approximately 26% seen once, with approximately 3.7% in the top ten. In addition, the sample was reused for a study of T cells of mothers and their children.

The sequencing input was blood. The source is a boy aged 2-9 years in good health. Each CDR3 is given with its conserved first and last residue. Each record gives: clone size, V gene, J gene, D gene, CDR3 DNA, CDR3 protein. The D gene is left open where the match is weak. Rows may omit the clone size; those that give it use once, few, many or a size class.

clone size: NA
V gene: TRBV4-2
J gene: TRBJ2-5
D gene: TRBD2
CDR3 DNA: TGTGCCAGCAGCACCCCTAGCGGGGGAGACCAAGAGACCCAGTACTTC
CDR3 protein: CASSTPSGGDQETQYF

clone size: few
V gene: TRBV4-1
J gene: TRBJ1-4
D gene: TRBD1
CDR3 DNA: TGCGCCAGCAGGAAGCAGGGGGCTCGTGAAAAACTGTTTTTT
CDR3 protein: CASRKQGAREKLFF

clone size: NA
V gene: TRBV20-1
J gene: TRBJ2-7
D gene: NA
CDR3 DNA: TGCAGTGCTAGAGATACGGGTTGGGGCGAGCAGTACTTC
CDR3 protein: CSARDTGWGEQYF

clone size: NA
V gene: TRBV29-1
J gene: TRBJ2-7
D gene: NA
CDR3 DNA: TGCAGCGTTGGGACGGGCAGGGTGTCCTACGAGCAGTACTTC
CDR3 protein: CSVGTGRVSYEQYF

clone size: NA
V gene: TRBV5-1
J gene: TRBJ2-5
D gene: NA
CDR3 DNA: TGCGCCAGCAGCCCGAGGAGGGCGGGTCAAGAGACCCAGTACTTC
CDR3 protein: CASSPRRAGQETQYF

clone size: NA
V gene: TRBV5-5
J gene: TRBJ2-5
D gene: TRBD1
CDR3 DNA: TGTGCCAGCAGCTTGGAACCCGGACAGGGGATTCTGGAGACCCAGTACTTC
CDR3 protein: CASSLEPGQGILETQYF

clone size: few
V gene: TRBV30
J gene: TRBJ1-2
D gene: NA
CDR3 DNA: TGTGCCTGGAGTGTGGGGGAGGCCTATGGCTACACCTTC
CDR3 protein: CAWSVGEAYGYTF

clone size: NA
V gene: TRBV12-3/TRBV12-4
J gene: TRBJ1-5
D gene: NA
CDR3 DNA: TGTGCCAGCAGTTCGTCGGGCAATCAGCCCCAGCATTTT
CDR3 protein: CASSSSGNQPQHF

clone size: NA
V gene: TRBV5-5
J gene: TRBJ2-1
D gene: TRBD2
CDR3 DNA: TGTGCCAACAGCTTGGATCTAGCGGGGGGTCGCTACAATGAGCAGTTCTTC
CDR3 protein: CANSLDLAGGRYNEQFF

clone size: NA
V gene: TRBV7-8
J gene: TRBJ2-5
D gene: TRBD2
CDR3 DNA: TGTGCCAGCAGCCCTCGTAGCGGGAAAGAGACCCAGTACTTC
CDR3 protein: CASSPRSGKETQYF